The 5 T cell receptor beta chains given below trace back to one sample, sequenced in a study of cytomegalovirus exposure and HLA in healthy donors. TCRdb's table, derived via immunoSEQ multiplex PCR, lists solely in-frame clones and lacks some. The table includes some 260,000 clones, 80% to 95% detected once. The sequenced sample consisted of PBMCs. These receptor sequences come from a woman in her 30s in good health and CMV-seronegative.

In this sample, this clone turned up once. The rearrangement joins TRBV27 to TRBJ2-1; a weak D match, TRBD1 (5 bases). The ends were cut back, 6 bases at V and 7 bases at J, with 10 bases in the middle. CDR1 and CDR2 from the germline V gene are MNHEY and SMNVEV (reference sequence). The CDR3 has 12 residues. CDR3 DNA sequence: TGTGCCAGCAGATCCACAGGAAATGAGCAGTTCTTC. Protein: CASRSTGNEQFF.

This clone was seen a few times. V and J are TRBV6-6 and TRBJ2-1, with 8 positions matching TRBD1. Germline V gene data show CDR1 as MNHNY and CDR2 as SVGAGI (reference sequence). The V gene end was trimmed by 7 bases and the J gene end by 6 bases; junction bases not matched to a gene: 8. There are 14 residues in the CDR3. For the CDR3, the DNA is TGTGCCAGCACCGGACAGGGAGGAGGCAATGAGCAGTTCTTC. Translating gives CASTGQGGGNEQFF.

The chain's CDR3 is CSVEGEQGYGETQYF. The DNA of the CDR3 is TGCAGCGTTGAAGGGGAGCAGGGGTATGGTGAGACCCAGTACTTC. The chain combines TRBV29-1 with TRBJ2-5; D is possibly TRBD1 (6 bases). This CDR3 has 15 residues. V lost 1 base and J 5 bases, leaving 17 bases between the germline ends. CDR1 SQVTM and CDR2 ANQGSEA come from the germline V gene.

The chain employs TRBV10-2 and TRBJ1-1, with a weak D call TRBD1 (6 bases). V gave up 7 bases and J gave up 5 bases, with 14 bases separating them. Germline loops: CDR1 WSHSY, CDR2 SAAADI. The length of the CDR3 is 13 residues. CDR3 DNA: TGCGCCAGCACCTCAGTACAGGGAACTGAAGCTTTCTTT. Translating it yields CASTSVQGTEAFF.

J is TRBJ2-7 and V is TRBV6-5; D uncertain. With 7 bases removed from V and 0 bases from J, the gap between germline ends came to 13 bases. CDR3 length: 14 residues. Germline V gene lookup returns CDR1 MNHEY and CDR2 SVGAGI. This CDR3 reads CASKETLSSYEQYF. In DNA form, the CDR3 reads TGTGCCAGCAAAGAGACCCTTAGCTCCTACGAGCAGTACTTC.